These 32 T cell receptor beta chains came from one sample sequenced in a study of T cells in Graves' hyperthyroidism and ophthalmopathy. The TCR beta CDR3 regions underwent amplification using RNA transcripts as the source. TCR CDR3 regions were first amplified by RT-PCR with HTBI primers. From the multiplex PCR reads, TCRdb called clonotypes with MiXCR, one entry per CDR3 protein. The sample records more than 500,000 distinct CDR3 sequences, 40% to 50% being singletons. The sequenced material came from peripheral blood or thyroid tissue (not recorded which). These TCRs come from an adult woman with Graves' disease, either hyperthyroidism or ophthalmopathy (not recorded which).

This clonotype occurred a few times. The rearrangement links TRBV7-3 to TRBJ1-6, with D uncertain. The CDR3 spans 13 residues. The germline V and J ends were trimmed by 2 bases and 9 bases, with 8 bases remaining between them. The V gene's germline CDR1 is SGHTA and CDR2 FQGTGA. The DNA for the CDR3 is TGTGCCAGCAGCTTATTCCCCGGTTCACCCCTCCACTTT. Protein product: CASSLFPGSPLHF.

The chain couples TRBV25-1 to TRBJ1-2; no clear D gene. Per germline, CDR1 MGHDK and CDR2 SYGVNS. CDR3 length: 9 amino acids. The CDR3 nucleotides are TGTGCTAGAGAGTATGGCTACACCTTC. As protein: CAREYGYTF.

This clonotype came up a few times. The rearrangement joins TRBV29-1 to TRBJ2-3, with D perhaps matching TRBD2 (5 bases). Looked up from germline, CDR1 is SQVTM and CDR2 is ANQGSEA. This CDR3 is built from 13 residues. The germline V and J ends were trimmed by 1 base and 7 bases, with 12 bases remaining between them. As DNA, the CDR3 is TGCAGCGTTGAAGTGGCTAGCTCTCATACGCAGTATTTT. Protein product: CSVEVASSHTQYF.

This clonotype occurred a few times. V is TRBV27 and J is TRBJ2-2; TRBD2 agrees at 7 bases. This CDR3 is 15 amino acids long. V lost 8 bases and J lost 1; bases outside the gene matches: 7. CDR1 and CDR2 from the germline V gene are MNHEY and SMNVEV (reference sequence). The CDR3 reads CASAWGGVNTGELFF. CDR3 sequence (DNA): TGTGCCAGCGCCTGGGGGGGTGTGAACACCGGGGAGCTGTTTTTT.

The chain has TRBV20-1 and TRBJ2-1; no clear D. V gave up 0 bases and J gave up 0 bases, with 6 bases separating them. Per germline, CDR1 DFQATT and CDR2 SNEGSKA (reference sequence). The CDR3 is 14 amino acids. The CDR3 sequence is CSARDRFSYNEQFF. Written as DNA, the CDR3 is TGCAGTGCTAGAGATCGGTTCTCCTACAATGAGCAGTTCTTC.

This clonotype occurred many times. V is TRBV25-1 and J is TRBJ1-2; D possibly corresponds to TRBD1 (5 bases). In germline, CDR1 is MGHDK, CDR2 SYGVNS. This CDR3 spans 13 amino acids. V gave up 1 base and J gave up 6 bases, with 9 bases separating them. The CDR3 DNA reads TGTGCCAGCAGTGAATTTCAGGGAGATGGCTACACCTTC. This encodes CASSEFQGDGYTF.

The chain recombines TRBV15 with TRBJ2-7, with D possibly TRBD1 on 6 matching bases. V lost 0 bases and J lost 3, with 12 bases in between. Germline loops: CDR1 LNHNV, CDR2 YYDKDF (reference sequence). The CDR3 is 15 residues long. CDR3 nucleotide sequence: TGTGCCACCAGCAGAGATCAACAGGGCCTCTACGAGCAGTACTTC. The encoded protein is CATSRDQQGLYEQYF.

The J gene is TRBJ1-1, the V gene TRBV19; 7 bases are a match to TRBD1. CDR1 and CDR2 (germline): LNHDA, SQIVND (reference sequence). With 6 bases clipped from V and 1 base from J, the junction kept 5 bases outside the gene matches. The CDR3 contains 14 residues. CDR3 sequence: CASRGDSGNTEAFF. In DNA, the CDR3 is TGTGCCAGTAGGGGGGACAGTGGGAACACTGAAGCTTTCTTT.

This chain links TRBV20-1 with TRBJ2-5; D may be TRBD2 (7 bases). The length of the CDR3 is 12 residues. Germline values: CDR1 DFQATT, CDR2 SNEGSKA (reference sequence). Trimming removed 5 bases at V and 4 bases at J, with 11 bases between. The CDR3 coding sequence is TGCAGTGCTCTAGGGGGGGCAGAGACCCAGTACTTC. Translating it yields CSALGGAETQYF.

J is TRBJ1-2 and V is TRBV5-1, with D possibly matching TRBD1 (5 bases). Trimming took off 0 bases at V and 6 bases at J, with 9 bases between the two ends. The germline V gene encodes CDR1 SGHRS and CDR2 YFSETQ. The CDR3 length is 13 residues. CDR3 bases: TGCGCCAGCAGCTTGGATGGGGGTAATGGCTACACCTTC. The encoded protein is CASSLDGGNGYTF.

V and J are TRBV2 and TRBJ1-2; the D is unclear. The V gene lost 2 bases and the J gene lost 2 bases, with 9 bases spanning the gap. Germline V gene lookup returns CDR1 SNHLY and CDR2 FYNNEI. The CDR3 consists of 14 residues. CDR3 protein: CASSEQRQNYGYTF. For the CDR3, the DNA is TGTGCCAGCAGTGAACAGAGGCAGAACTATGGCTACACCTTC.

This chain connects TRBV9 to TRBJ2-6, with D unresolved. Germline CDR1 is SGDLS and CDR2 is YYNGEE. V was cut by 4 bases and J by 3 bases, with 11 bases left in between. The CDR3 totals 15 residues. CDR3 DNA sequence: TGTGCCAGCAGCCAAGTCTCACGTGGGGCCAACGTCCTGACTTTC. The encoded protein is CASSQVSRGANVLTF.

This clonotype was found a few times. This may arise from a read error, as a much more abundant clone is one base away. Here the CDR3 DNA reads TGTGCCAGCAGCTTCGACAGGGACACCGGGGAGCTGTTTTTT. Amino acids: CASSFDRDTGELFF. The chain is built from TRBV7-3 and TRBJ2-2; 7 positions agree with TRBD1. Germline V gene data show CDR1 as SGHTA and CDR2 as FQGTGA. The CDR3 contains 14 residues. The V segment lost 3 bases and the J segment 3 bases; nucleotides outside the gene matches: 1.

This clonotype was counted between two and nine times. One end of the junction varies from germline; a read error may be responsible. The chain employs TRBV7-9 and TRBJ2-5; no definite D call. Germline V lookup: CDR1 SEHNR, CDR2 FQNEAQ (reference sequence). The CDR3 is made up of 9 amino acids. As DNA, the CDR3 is TGTGCCAGCAGCACCAACCGGGACTTC. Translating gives CASSTNRDF. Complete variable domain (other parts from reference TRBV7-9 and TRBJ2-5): DTGVSQNPRHKITKRGQNVTFRCDPISEHNRLYWYRQTLGQGPEFLTYFQNEAQLEKSRLLSDRFSAERPKGSFSTLEIQRTEQGDSAMYLCASSTNRDFGPGTRLLVL.

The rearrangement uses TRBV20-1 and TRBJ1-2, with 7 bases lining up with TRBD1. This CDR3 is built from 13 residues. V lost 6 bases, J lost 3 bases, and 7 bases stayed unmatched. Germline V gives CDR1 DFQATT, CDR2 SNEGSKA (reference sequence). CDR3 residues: CSADSGTDYGYTF. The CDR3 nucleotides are TGCAGTGCCGACTCCGGGACAGACTATGGCTACACCTTC.

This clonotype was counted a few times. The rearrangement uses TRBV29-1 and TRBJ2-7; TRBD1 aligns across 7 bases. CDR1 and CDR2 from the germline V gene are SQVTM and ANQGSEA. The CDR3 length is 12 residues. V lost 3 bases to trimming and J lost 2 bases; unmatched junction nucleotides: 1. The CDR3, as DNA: TGCAGCGTTGAGGGACAGCCCTACGAGCAGTACTTC. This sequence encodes CSVEGQPYEQYF.

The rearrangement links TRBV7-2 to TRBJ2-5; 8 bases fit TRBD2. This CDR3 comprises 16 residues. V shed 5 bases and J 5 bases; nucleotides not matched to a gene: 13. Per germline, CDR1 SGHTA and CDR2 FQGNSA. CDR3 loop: CASSTGGGTLVETQYF. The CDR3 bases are TGTGCCAGCAGCACTGGCGGGGGGACATTGGTTGAGACCCAGTACTTC.

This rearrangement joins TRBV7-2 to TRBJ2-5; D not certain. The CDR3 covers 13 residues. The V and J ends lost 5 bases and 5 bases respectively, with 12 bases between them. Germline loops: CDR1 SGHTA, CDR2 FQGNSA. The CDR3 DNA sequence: TGTGCCAGCAGCCTTCCCCTAGGGGAGACCCAGTACTTC. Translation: CASSLPLGETQYF.

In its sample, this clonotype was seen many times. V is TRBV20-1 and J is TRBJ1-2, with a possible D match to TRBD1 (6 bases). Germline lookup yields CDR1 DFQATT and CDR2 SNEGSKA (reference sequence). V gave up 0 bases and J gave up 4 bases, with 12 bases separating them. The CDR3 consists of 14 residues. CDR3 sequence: CSARDGQGSYGYTF. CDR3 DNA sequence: TGCAGTGCTAGAGATGGGCAGGGGAGCTATGGCTACACCTTC.

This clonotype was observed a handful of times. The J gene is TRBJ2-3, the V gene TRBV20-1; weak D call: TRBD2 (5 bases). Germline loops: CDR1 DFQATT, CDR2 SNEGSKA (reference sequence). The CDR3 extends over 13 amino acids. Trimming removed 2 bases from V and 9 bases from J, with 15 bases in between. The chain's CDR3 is CSARNFASLTQYF. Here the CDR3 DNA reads TGCAGTGCTAGAAATTTTGCTAGCCTCACGCAGTATTTT.

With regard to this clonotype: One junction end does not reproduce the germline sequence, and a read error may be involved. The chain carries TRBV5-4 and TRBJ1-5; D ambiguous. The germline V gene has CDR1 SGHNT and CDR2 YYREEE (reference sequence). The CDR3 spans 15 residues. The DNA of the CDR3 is TGCGCCAGCAGCCAAGATCCAGCGGGAGTAGAGACCCAGCATTTT. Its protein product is CASSQDPAGVETQHF.

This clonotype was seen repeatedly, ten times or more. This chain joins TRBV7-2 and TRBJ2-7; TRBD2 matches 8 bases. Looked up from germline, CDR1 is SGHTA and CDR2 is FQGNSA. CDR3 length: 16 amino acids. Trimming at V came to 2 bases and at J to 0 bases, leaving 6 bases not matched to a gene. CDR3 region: CASSLRLAGSSYEQYF. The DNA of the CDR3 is TGTGCCAGCAGCTTAAGGCTAGCGGGTTCCTCCTACGAGCAGTACTTC.

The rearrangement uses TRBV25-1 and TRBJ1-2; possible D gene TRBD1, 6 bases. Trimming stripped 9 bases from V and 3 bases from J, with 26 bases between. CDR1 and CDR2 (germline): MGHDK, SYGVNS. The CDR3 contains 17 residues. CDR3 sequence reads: CASRGPTGRPTDYGYTF. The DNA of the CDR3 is TGTGCCAGTAGGGGACCTACAGGGCGCCCCACGGACTATGGCTACACCTTC.

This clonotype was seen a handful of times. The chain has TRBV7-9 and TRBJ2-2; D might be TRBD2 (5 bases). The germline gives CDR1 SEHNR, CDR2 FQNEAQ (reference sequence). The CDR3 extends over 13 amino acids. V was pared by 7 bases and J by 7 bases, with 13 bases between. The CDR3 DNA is TGTGCCAGCACCGCGCAAGGGAGCGGGGAGCTGTTTTTT. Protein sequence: CASTAQGSGELFF.

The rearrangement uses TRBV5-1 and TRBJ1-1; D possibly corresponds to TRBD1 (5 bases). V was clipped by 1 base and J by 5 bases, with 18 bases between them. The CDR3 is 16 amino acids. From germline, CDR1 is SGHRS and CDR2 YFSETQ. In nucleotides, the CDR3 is TGCGCCAGCAGCTTGTATCTGGGGCAGGTTGCAACTGAAGCTTTCTTT. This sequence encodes CASSLYLGQVATEAFF.

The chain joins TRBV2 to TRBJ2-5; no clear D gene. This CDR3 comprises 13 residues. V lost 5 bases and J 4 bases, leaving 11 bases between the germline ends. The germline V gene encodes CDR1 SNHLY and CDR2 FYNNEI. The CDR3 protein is CASSTGPPETQYF. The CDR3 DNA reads TGTGCCAGCAGTACCGGCCCCCCAGAGACCCAGTACTTC.

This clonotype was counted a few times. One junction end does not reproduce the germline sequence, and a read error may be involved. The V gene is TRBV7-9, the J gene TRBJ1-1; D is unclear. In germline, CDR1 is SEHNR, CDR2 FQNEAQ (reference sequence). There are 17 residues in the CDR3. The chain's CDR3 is CASSQDASGYMNTEAFF. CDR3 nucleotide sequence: TGCGCCAGCAGCCAAGATGCGTCGGGATACATGAACACTGAAGCTTTCTTT.

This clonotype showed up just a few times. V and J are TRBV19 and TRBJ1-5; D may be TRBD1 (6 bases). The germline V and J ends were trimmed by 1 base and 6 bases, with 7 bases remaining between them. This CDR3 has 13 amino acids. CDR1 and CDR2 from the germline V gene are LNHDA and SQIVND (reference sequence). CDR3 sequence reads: CASSIGTVQPQHF. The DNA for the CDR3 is TGTGCCAGTAGTATAGGGACAGTTCAGCCCCAGCATTTT.

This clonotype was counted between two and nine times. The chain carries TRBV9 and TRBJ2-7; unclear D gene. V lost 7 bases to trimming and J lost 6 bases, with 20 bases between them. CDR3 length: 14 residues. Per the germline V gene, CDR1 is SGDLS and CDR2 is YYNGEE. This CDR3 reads CASSPPSALAEQYF. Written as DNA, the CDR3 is TGTGCCAGCTCACCACCATCTGCCCTTGCCGAGCAGTACTTC.

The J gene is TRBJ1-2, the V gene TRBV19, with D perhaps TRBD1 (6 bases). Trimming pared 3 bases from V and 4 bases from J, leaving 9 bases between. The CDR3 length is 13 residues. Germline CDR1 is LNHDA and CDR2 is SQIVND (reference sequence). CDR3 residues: CASSMGTLYGYTF. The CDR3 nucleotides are TGTGCCAGTAGTATGGGGACACTCTATGGCTACACCTTC.

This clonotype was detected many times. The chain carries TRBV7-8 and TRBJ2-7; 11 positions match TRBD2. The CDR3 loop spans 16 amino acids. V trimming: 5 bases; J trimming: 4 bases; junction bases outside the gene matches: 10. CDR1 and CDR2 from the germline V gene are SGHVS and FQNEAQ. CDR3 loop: CASSKLKTSGNYEQYF. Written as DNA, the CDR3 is TGTGCCAGCAGCAAACTCAAGACTAGCGGGAATTACGAGCAGTACTTC. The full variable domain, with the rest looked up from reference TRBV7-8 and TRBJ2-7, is GAGVSQSPRYKVAKRGQDVALRCDPISGHVSLFWYQQALGQGPEFLTYFQNEAQLDKSGLPSDRFFAERPEGSVSTLKIQRTQQEDSAVYLCASSKLKTSGNYEQYFGPGTRLTVT.

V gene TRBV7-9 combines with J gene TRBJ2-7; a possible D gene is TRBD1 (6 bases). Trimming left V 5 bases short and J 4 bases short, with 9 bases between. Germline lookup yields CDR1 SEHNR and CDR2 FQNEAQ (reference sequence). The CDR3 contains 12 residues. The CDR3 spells CASSGQRYEQYF. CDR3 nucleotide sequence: TGTGCCAGCAGCGGACAGCGATACGAGCAGTACTTC.